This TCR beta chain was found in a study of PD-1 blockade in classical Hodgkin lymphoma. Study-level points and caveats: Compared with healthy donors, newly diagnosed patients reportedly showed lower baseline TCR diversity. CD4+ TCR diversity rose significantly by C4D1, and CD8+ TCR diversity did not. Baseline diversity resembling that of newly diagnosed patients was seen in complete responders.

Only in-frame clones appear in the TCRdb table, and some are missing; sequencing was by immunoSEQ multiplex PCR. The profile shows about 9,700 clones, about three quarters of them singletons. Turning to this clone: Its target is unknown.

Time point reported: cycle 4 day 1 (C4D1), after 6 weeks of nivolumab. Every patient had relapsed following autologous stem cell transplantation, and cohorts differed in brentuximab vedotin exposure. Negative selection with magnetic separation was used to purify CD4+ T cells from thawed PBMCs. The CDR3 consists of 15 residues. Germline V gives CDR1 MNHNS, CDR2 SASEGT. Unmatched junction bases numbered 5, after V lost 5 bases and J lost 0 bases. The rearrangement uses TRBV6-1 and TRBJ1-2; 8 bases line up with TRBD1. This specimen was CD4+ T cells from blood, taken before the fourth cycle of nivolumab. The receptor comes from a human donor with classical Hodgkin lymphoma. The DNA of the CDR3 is TGTGCCAGCAGTCCCCAGGGGGCAGCTAACTATGGCTACACCTTC. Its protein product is CASSPQGAANYGYTF.